Given below is one T cell receptor (beta chain) in context. The specificity of this receptor is unknown. No much larger clonotype is one base removed from it; base qualities were not supplied. This sample stems from a study of blood T cell repertoires in COVID-19 (dated by TCRdb to the early 2020s). With respect to the entire study: Collaborator samples came from the United States, Italy and Spain and covered acute and convalescent phases of COVID-19. The prospective study material was composed of cDNA or gDNA derived from T cells, B-cell-depleted T cells, or PBMCs. Subjects who had been exposed to COVID-19, were actively infected with it, or had recovered from it provided the deeply sampled blood TCRbeta repertoires that made up the dataset. The repertoires were released in a freely available public database intended as a resource for research on the immune response to SARS-CoV-2. Samples were obtained from the ongoing ImmuneRACE study (first 160 participants) and from some 1,200 subjects provided by 6 global collaborators. Nearly every sample came with metadata listing a de-identified subject ID, COVID-19 status, age in years and sex. HLA class I and class II types, where available, came from metadata supplied by the sample provider rather than from assay-based typing. Broader findings and caveats from the paper: How much clinical and demographic metadata was included differed by source and by participant, and the metadata was provided uncurated.

TCRbeta CDR3 regions were amplified from genomic DNA using the immunoSEQ Assay, a bias-controlled multiplex PCR. The published analysis was carried out like this. Nucleated cell counts per sample were estimated from amplification of reference gene primers within the assay. To quantify the absolute abundance of each unique TCRbeta CDR3 rearrangement, sequence reads were collapsed and filtered. For each sample, productive Simpson clonality was calculated as the square root of Simpson's diversity index over productive rearrangements. The table was pulled from immuneACCESS by TCRdb, which kept in-frame rearrangements only. Such tables lose some clones; where checked, under half of the loss comes from unresolved V genes, and the rest has no known cause. Clonal size and the V and J genes are those of that table, whereas D and trimming came from the DNA. This sample has a few hundred thousand clones in its table, and about nine tenths of those were observed once. The biggest ten clones account for roughly 2.4% of the sample.

From the cysteine up to the phenylalanine, the CDR3 has a length of 17 residues. Of all the DNA, just the CDR3 is kept, 51 bases in frame from base 1. Looking up the germline V gene yields CDR1 SGHTS and CDR2 YDEGEE. V was cut back by 0 bases and J by 0 bases, leaving a gap of 12 bases between them. Enrolling through a virtual design, the prospective study's participants ranged in age from roughly 18 to 90 years and lived across more than 20 United States geographic areas. In the prospective study, participants were assigned to cohorts based on the clinical history participants reported in a screening survey and a study questionnaire. In the prospective study, whole blood, serum and a nasopharyngeal or oropharyngeal swab were collected from each participant by mobile phlebotomists. Additional blood draws and questionnaires over an approximately 2-month period could optionally be provided by prospective study participants. Before DNA extraction, prospective study blood samples were shipped either frozen or at room temperature.

The receptor was derived from a middle-aged woman with acute COVID-19. The chain couples TRBV5-8 to TRBJ2-2, and perhaps TRBD1 as D gene, on 6 matching bases. The sample was PBMCs or T cells enriched from blood (not recorded which). The DNA reads TGTGCCAGCAGCTTGGGGTTCAGGGGCTCGAACACCGGGGAGCTGTTTTTT. The resulting protein is CASSLGFRGSNTGELFF.